This T cell receptor beta chain was captured in a study of cytomegalovirus exposure and HLA in healthy donors. The study ran its PCR with 60 Vbeta and 13 Jbeta primers. The assay was immunoSEQ multiplex PCR, and TCRdb's table has in-frame clones only and misses some. The data show more than 80,000 clones, with roughly four fifths seen just once and more than 3% held by the top ten. The sequence was collected from a man aged 60 to 75 in good health and CMV-seronegative. The specimen was PBMCs.

The CDR3 here is CAISRGSKGNQPQHF. The CDR3 DNA reads as TGTGCCATAAGTAGGGGATCCAAAGGCAATCAGCCCCAGCATTTT. The V call is TRBV28, the J call TRBJ1-5, with a weak D call TRBD1 (5 bases). CDR3 length equals 15 residues. Per germline, CDR1 MDHEN and CDR2 SYDVKM. V was clipped by 10 bases and J by 2 bases, with 18 bases between them.